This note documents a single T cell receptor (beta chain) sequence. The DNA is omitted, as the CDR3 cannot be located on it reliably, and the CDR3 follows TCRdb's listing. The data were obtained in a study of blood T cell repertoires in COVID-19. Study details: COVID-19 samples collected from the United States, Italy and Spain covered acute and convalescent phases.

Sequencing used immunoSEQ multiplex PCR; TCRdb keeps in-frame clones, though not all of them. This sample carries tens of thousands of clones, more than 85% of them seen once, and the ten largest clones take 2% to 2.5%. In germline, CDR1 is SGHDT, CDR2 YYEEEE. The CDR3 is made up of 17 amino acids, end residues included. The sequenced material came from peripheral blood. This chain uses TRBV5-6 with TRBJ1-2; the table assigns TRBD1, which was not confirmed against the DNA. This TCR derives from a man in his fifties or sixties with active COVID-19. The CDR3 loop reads CASSFSLDRRANYGYTF.